The clone carrying this T cell receptor (beta chain) was detected many times. Its specificity is not known. RNA transcripts served as the template for amplifying TCR beta CDR3 regions. First-round RT-PCR of the TCR CDR3 relied on the HTBI primer set. MiXCR, applied by TCRdb to the multiplex PCR reads, yields one record per CDR3 protein. The sample records 300,000 to 400,000 distinct CDR3 sequences, around 13% being singletons. Each 10 ml fresh peripheral blood draw supplied the PBMCs. This sample stems from a study of T cells in Graves' hyperthyroidism and ophthalmopathy. Study-level information: Blood was drawn when the patient was first diagnosed and still untreated.

The CDR3 has 16 amino acids. Trimming took 3 bases from V and 1 from J; bases not matched to a gene: 6. Germline V gives CDR1 DFQATT, CDR2 SNEGSKA (reference sequence). The study's findings and limits: Ophthalmopathy, which appeared later, was predicted by the model a median approximately six months before onset.

The clonotype comes from a woman aged 30 to 39 with Graves' ophthalmopathy. Sequencing was carried out using blood. The chain combines TRBV20-1 with TRBJ2-3; TRBD2 matches 11 bases. This chain's CDR3 is CSASQTSGGGTDTQYF. In DNA, the CDR3 is TGCAGTGCTAGTCAAACTAGCGGGGGTGGCACAGATACGCAGTATTTT.